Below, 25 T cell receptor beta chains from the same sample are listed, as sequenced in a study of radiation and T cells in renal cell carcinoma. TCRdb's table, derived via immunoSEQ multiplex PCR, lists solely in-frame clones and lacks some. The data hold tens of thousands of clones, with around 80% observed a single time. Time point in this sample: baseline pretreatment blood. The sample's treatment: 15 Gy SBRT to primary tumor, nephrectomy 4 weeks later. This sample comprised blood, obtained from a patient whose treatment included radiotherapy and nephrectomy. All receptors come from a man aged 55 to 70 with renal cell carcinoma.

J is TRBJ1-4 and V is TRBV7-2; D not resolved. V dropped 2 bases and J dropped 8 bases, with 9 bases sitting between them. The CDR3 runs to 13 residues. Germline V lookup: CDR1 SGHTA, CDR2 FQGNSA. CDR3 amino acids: CASSLKRGEKLFF. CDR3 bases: TGTGCCAGCAGCTTAAAAAGAGGGGAAAAACTGTTTTTT.

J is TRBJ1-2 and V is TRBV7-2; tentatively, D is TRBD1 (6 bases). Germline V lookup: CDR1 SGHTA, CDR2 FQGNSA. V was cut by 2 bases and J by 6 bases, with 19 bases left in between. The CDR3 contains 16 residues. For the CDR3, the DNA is TGTGCCAGCAGCTTAAGGGATTACAGGGCTAAGGATGGCTACACCTTC. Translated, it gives CASSLRDYRAKDGYTF.

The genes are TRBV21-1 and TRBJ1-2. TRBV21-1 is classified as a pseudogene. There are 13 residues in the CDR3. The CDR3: CASSSPGGYGYTF. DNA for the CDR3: TGTGCCAGCAGTAGCCCCGGGGGATATGGCTACACCTTC.

The CDR3 DNA reads as TGCGCCAGCAGCCCCCTTTGGGGTAGGGACGATGAAAAACTGTTTTTT. As protein: CASSPLWGRDDEKLFF. The chain couples TRBV4-1 to TRBJ1-4; D perhaps matches TRBD1 (5 bases). V gave up 4 bases and J gave up 6 bases, with 18 bases separating them. From germline, CDR1 is MGHRA and CDR2 YSYEKL. The CDR3 loop spans 16 amino acids.

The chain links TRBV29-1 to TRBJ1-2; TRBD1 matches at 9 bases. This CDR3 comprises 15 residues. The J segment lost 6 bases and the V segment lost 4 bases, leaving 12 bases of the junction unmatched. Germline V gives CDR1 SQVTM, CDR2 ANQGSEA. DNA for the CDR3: TGCAGCGTTGTGGAGATTTCACAGGGGGCTGATGGCTACACCTTC. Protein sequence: CSVVEISQGADGYTF.

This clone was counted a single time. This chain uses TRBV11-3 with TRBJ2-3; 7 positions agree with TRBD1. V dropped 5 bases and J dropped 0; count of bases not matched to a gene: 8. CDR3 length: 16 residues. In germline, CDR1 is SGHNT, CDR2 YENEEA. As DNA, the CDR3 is TGTGCCAGCAGCACCGGGACAGCCTATAGCACAGATACGCAGTATTTT. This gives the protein CASSTGTAYSTDTQYF.

For the CDR3, the DNA is TGTGCCAGCAGCTTAGGACAGTCCGCGGGACCCCTCCACTTT. This translates into CASSLGQSAGPLHF. J is TRBJ1-6 and V is TRBV7-2; a weak D match, TRBD1 (5 bases). CDR3 size: 14 residues. V was pared by 1 base and J by 12 bases, with 13 bases between. Germline-derived CDR1 and CDR2 are SGHTA and FQGNSA.

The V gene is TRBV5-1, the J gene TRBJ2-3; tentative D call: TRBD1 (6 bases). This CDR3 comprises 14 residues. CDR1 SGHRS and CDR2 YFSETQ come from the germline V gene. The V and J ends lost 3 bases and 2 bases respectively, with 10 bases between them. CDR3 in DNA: TGCGCCAGCAGCTACGGACAGTTCACAGATACGCAGTATTTT. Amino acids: CASSYGQFTDTQYF.

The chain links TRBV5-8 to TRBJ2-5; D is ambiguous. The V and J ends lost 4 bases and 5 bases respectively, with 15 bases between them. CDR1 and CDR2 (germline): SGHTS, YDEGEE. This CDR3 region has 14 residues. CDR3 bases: TGTGCCAGCAGCCCTTCGGTAGAGGTCGAGACCCAGTACTTC. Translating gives CASSPSVEVETQYF.

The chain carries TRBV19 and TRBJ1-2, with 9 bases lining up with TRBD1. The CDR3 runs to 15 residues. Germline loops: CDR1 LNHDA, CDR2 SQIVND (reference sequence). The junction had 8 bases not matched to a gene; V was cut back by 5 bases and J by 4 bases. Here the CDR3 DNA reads TGTGCCAGTAGTGCAGGACAGGGGCTCCCCTATGGCTACACCTTC. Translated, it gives CASSAGQGLPYGYTF.

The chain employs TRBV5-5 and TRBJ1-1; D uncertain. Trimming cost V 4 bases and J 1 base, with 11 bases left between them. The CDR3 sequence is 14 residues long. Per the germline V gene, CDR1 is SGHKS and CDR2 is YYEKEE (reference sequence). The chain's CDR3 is CASSPGTANTEAFF. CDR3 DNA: TGTGCCAGCAGCCCCGGAACTGCGAACACTGAAGCTTTCTTT.

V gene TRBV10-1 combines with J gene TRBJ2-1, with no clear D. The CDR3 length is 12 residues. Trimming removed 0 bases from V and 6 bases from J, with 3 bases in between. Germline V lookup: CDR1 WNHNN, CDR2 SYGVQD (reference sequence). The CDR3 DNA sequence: TGCGCCAGCAGTGAGTCGATCAATGAGCAGTTCTTC. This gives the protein CASSESINEQFF.

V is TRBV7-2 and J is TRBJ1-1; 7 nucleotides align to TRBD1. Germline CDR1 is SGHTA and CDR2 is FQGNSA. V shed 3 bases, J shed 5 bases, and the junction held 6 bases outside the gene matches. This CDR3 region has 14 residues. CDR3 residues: CASSFYPGGTEAFF. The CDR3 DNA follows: TGTGCCAGCAGCTTTTACCCAGGGGGTACTGAAGCTTTCTTT.

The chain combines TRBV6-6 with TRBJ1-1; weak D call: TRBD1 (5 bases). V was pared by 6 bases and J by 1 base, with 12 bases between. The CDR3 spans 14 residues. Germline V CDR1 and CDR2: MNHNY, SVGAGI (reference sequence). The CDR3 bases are TGTGCCAGCAGCCTTACAGGAAGGAACACTGAAGCTTTCTTT. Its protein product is CASSLTGRNTEAFF.

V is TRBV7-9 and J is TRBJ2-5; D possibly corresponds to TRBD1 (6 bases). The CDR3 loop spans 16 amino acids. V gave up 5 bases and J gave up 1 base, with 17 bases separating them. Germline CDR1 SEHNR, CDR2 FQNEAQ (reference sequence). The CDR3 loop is CASSDPRGGIQETQYF. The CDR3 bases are TGTGCCAGCAGCGACCCGAGAGGGGGAATCCAAGAGACCCAGTACTTC.

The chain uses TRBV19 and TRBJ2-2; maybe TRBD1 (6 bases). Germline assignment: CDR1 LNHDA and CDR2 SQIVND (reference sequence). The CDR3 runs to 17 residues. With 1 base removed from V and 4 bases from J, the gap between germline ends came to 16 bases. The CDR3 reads CASSIGEQGLITGELFF. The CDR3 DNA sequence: TGTGCCAGTAGTATAGGGGAACAGGGTTTGATCACCGGGGAGCTGTTTTTT.

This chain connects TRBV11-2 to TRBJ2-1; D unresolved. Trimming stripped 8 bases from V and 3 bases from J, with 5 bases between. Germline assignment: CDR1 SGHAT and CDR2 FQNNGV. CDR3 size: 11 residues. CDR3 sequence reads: CASLNYNEQFF. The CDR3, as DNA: TGTGCCAGCTTAAACTACAATGAGCAGTTCTTC.

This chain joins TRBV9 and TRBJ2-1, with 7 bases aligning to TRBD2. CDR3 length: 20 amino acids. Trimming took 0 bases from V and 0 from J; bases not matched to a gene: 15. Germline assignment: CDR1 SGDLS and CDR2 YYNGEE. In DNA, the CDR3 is TGTGCCAGCAGCGTAGATTCTAACGGGAGGCCCGGAAGCTCCTACAATGAGCAGTTCTTC. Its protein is CASSVDSNGRPGSSYNEQFF. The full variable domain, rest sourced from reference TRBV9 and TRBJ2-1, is DSGVTQTPKHLITATGQRVTLRCSPRSGDLSVYWYQQSLDQGLQFLIQYYNGEERAKGNILERFSAQQFPDLHSELNLSSLELGDSALYFCASSVDSNGRPGSSYNEQFFGPGTRLTVL.

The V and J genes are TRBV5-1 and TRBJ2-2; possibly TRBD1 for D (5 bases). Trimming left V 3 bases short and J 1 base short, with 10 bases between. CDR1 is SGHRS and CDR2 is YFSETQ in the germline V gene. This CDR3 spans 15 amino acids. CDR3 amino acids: CASSSTERNTGELFF. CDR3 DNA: TGCGCCAGCAGCTCGACAGAGAGGAACACCGGGGAGCTGTTTTTT.

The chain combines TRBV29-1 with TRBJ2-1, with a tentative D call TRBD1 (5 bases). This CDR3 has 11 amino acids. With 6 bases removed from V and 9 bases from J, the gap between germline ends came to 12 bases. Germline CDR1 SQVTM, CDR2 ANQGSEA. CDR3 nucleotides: TGCAGCGTACGCACAGGTGGTGAGCAGTTCTTC. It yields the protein CSVRTGGEQFF.

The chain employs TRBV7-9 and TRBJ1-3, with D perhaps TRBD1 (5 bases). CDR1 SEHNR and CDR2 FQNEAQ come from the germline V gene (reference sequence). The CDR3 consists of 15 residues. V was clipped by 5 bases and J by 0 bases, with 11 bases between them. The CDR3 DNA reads TGTGCCAGCAGCCGGGACGGAAACTCTGGAAACACCATATATTTT. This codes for CASSRDGNSGNTIYF.

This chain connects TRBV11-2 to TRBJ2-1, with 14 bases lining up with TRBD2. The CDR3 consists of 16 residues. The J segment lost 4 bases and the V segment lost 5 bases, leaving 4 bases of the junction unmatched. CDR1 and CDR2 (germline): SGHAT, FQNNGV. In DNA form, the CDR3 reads TGTGCCAGCAGCACTGGGACTAGCGGGGGATACAATGAGCAGTTCTTC. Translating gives CASSTGTSGGYNEQFF.

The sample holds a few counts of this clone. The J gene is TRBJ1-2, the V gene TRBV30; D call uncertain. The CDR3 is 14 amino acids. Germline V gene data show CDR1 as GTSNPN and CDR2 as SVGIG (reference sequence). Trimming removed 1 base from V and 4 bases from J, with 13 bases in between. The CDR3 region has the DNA TGTGCCTGGAGTGACCCACTGCTATTCTATGGCTACACCTTC. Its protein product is CAWSDPLLFYGYTF.

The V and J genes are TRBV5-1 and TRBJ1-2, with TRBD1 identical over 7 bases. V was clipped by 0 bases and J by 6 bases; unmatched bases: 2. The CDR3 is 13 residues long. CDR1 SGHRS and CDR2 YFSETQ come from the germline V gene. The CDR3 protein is CASSLDRGDGYTF. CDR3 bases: TGCGCCAGCAGCTTGGACAGGGGAGATGGCTACACCTTC.

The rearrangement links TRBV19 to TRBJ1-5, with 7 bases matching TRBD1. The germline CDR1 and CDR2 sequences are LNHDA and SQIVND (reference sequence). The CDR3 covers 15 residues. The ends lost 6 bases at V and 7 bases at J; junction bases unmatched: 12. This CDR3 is CASRGVRQGQQPQHF. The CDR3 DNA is TGTGCCAGTAGGGGGGTGCGACAGGGACAGCAGCCCCAGCATTTT.